The rows below give T cell receptor beta chains drawn from one sample of a study of early T cells in non-severe SARS-CoV-2 infection. TCRdb reprocessed the 5' RACE reads with MiXCR, giving one entry per CDR3 protein. The sample shows under 60,000 distinct CDR3 sequences, roughly 5.3% of them seen only once. Input material: whole blood. These receptors were collected from an adult who was a healthcare worker with PCR-confirmed SARS-CoV-2 infection or an uninfected control (not recorded which). CDR3s include the opening cysteine and the closing phenylalanine or tryptophan. A D gene is named only where the DNA matches it firmly. For some rows the clone size is stated as once, few or many, or as a class when expanded; others skip it.

d_gene: TRBD2; j_gene: TRBJ2-3; abundance: .; v_gene: TRBV6-6; CDR3nt: TGTGCCAGCAGGGGTGGGCAGCGGGGGGCTTACACAGATACGCAGTATTTT; CDR3aa: CASRGGQRGAYTDTQYF
d_gene: TRBD1; j_gene: TRBJ2-6; abundance: many; v_gene: TRBV7-9; CDR3nt: TGTGCCAGCAGCTTATCGACAGGGGTGCAAGCTGGGGCCAACGTCCTGACTTTC; CDR3aa: CASSLSTGVQAGANVLTF
d_gene: .; j_gene: TRBJ1-1; abundance: .; v_gene: TRBV3-1; CDR3nt: TGTGCCAGCAGCCAAGAAGGGACAAGATTGAACACTGAAGCTTTCTTT; CDR3aa: CASSQEGTRLNTEAFF
d_gene: .; j_gene: TRBJ1-5; abundance: many; v_gene: TRBV19; CDR3nt: TGTGCCAGTAGTATACAGAGGACTAATAGCAATCAGCCCCAGCATTTT; CDR3aa: CASSIQRTNSNQPQHF
d_gene: TRBD1; j_gene: TRBJ2-2; abundance: many; v_gene: TRBV7-2; CDR3nt: TGTGCCAGCAGCCCTGGACAGGGAAACACCGGGGAGCTGTTTTTT; CDR3aa: CASSPGQGNTGELFF
d_gene: .; j_gene: TRBJ2-3; abundance: many; v_gene: TRBV19; CDR3nt: TGTGCCAGTACTACCCCCCGAGGGCGCGCAGATACGCAGTATTTT; CDR3aa: CASTTPRGRADTQYF
d_gene: TRBD1; j_gene: TRBJ1-6; abundance: medium-sized; v_gene: TRBV6-4; CDR3nt: TGTGCCAGCAGTGACTCGGGACAGGGGGCTTCACCCCTCCACTTT; CDR3aa: CASSDSGQGASPLHF
d_gene: .; j_gene: TRBJ1-5; abundance: many; v_gene: TRBV29-1; CDR3nt: TGCAGCGCTTACGCTAGCAATCAGCCCCAGCATTTT; CDR3aa: CSAYASNQPQHF
d_gene: .; j_gene: TRBJ2-7; abundance: few; v_gene: TRBV2; CDR3nt: TGTGCCAGCAGTGAAGCGCTTCAGGTGGGGGGCGAGCAGTACTTC; CDR3aa: CASSEALQVGGEQYF
d_gene: .; j_gene: TRBJ2-2; abundance: few; v_gene: TRBV5-6; CDR3nt: TGTGCCAGCAGCTTGGGGGACGGGGAGCTGTTTTTT; CDR3aa: CASSLGDGELFF
d_gene: .; j_gene: TRBJ1-3; abundance: many; v_gene: TRBV29-1; CDR3nt: TGCAGCGCCGGGACAAGCTCTGGAAACACCATATATTTT; CDR3aa: CSAGTSSGNTIYF
d_gene: .; j_gene: TRBJ1-2; abundance: .; v_gene: TRBV4-1; CDR3nt: TGCGCCAGCAGCCAAGTCCGCGAAAAAGACAGGACTAACTATGGCTACACCTTC; CDR3aa: CASSQVREKDRTNYGYTF
d_gene: .; j_gene: TRBJ2-2; abundance: many; v_gene: TRBV30; CDR3nt: TGTGCCGGGGGGATGAGTCGAGCCACCTACACCGGGGAGCTGTTTTTT; CDR3aa: CAGGMSRATYTGELFF
d_gene: TRBD2; j_gene: TRBJ2-3; abundance: many; v_gene: TRBV7-2; CDR3nt: TGTGCCAGCAGCTTAAGTGGGGGGGTCACAGATACGCAGTATTTT; CDR3aa: CASSLSGGVTDTQYF
d_gene: .; j_gene: TRBJ2-3; abundance: many; v_gene: TRBV20-1; CDR3nt: TGCAGTGCTAGCGCCGGGACGGACCACACAGATACGCAGTATTTT; CDR3aa: CSASAGTDHTDTQYF
d_gene: .; j_gene: TRBJ2-7; abundance: .; v_gene: TRBV4-1; CDR3nt: TGCGCCAGCAGCCAAACCCACGGGGTATCCTACGAGCAGTACTTC; CDR3aa: CASSQTHGVSYEQYF
d_gene: .; j_gene: TRBJ2-3; abundance: medium-sized; v_gene: TRBV29-1; CDR3nt: TGCAGCGTTGAGGCCCAGACAGATACGCAGTATTTT; CDR3aa: CSVEAQTDTQYF
d_gene: TRBD1; j_gene: TRBJ1-1; abundance: many; v_gene: TRBV19; CDR3nt: TGTGCCAGTAGTATTGGTGGGACAGGCCCGAACACTGAAGCTTTCTTT; CDR3aa: CASSIGGTGPNTEAFF
d_gene: .; j_gene: TRBJ2-2; abundance: .; v_gene: TRBV7-2; CDR3nt: TGTGCCAGCAGCTTGACGAACGGCCAGGGAAAGCTGTTTTTT; CDR3aa: CASSLTNGQGKLFF
d_gene: .; j_gene: TRBJ1-5; abundance: many; v_gene: TRBV6-6; CDR3nt: TGTGCCAGCACCGGTTCCAATCAGCCCCAGCATTTT; CDR3aa: CASTGSNQPQHF
d_gene: .; j_gene: TRBJ2-7; abundance: few; v_gene: TRBV2; CDR3nt: TGTGCCAGCAGTGAGGTGGCAGCCTACGAGCAGTACTTC; CDR3aa: CASSEVAAYEQYF
d_gene: .; j_gene: TRBJ1-5; abundance: many; v_gene: TRBV12-3/TRBV12-4; CDR3nt: TGTGCCAGCAGTTACAAGGACGGGAATCAGCCCCAGCATTTT; CDR3aa: CASSYKDGNQPQHF